This is a list of T cell receptor beta chains from one sample in a study of blood T cell repertoires in COVID-19. The repertoire was sequenced with immunoSEQ multiplex PCR; TCRdb's copy has only in-frame clones and lacks some. The table records 300,000 to 350,000 clones, 88% of them present only once. What was sequenced was PBMCs or T cells enriched from blood (not recorded which). These receptors were collected from a man younger than 40 who had recovered from COVID-19. Both conserved end residues are part of each CDR3. Clone sizes are given selectively: once, few, many, or a class where the clone is expanded.

size: .; length: 15; V: TRBV2; J: TRBJ2-7; CDR3: CASLDRTSGVYEQYF
size: .; length: 14; V: TRBV5-1; J: TRBJ1-2; CDR3: CASSSDPGNYGYTF
size: .; length: 17; V: TRBV19; J: TRBJ1-5; CDR3: CASSIGGGSIGNQPQHF
size: .; length: 14; V: TRBV28; J: TRBJ1-2; CDR3: CASSQTDYIGSYTF
size: .; length: 16; V: TRBV28; J: TRBJ1-4; CDR3: CASSFGGAATNEKLFF
size: .; length: 14; V: TRBV7-8; J: TRBJ2-7; CDR3: CASSTMRSTYEQYF
size: .; length: 13; V: TRBV5-1; J: TRBJ1-2; CDR3: CASSTSSTYGYTF
size: .; length: 15; V: TRBV5-6; J: TRBJ1-5; CDR3: CASSLGGDRFQPQHF
size: .; length: 20; V: TRBV21-1; J: TRBJ2-2; CDR3: CASSKTGPEVRGGDTGELFF
size: .; length: 14; V: TRBV7-3; J: TRBJ2-1; CDR3: CASSLTGGYNEQFF
size: .; length: 13; V: TRBV5-1; J: TRBJ1-2; CDR3: CASSPGQEYGYTF
size: .; length: 15; V: TRBV2; J: TRBJ1-6; CDR3: CASSERPLDRSPLHF
size: .; length: 14; V: TRBV5-5; J: TRBJ1-4; CDR3: CASSPRTTNEKLFF
size: few; length: 13; V: TRBV30; J: TRBJ2-1; CDR3: CAWSRGFYNEQFF
size: .; length: 17; V: TRBV5-4; J: TRBJ2-5; CDR3: CASSLAGTSGGEETQYF
size: few; length: 17; V: TRBV19; J: TRBJ1-5; CDR3: CASSIPRGRGSNQPQHF
size: .; length: 16; V: TRBV6-2/TRBV6-3; J: TRBJ2-3; CDR3: CASSWDRGQGTDTQYF
size: .; length: 15; V: TRBV5-1; J: TRBJ2-5; CDR3: CASSPGQSFLETQYF
size: .; length: 18; V: TRBV28; J: TRBJ2-2; CDR3: CASRRPLDTIANTGELFF
size: .; length: 14; V: TRBV14; J: TRBJ1-2; CDR3: CASSSGFTGRGYTF
size: .; length: 15; V: TRBV24-1; J: TRBJ2-3; CDR3: CATRGQGAGTDTQYF
size: .; length: 13; V: TRBV5-1; J: TRBJ1-2; CDR3: CASSQGVDYGYTF
size: .; length: 19; V: TRBV4-2; J: TRBJ2-6; CDR3: CASSLIRDRAIRGANVLTF
size: .; length: 19; V: TRBV6-7; J: TRBJ2-3; CDR3: CASSEEPPPVTGWTDTQYF
size: .; length: 17; V: TRBV10-3; J: TRBJ1-1; CDR3: CAISEVGAGVGSTEAFF
size: once; length: 15; V: TRBV5-1; J: TRBJ1-1; CDR3: CASSLWGQRDSEAFF
size: .; length: 13; V: TRBV2; J: TRBJ2-1; CDR3: CASRVGLGARQFF
size: .; length: 17; V: TRBV2; J: TRBJ1-5; CDR3: CASSESVSAAGNQPQHF
size: .; length: 13; V: TRBV24-1; J: TRBJ2-1; CDR3: CATSEFYSGEQFF
size: once; length: 14; V: TRBV4-1; J: TRBJ2-2; CDR3: CASSRTGVTGELFF
size: .; length: 14; V: TRBV29-1; J: TRBJ1-1; CDR3: CSVAPDRDYTEAFF
size: once; length: 14; V: TRBV24-1; J: TRBJ1-2; CDR3: CATSDVRTAYGYTF
size: .; length: 13; V: TRBV5-1; J: TRBJ2-5; CDR3: CASSPREGETQYF
size: .; length: 13; V: TRBV6-5; J: TRBJ1-2; CDR3: CASRTDRDYGYTF
size: .; length: 14; V: TRBV9; J: TRBJ1-4; CDR3: CASSVDTANEKLFF
size: .; length: 15; V: TRBV7-9; J: TRBJ2-7; CDR3: CASSPRQGRSYEQYF
size: .; length: 16; V: TRBV7-9; J: TRBJ2-1; CDR3: CASSSGEGVHYNEQFF
size: .; length: 15; V: TRBV29-1; J: TRBJ2-3; CDR3: CSVGLAGGHQDTQYF
size: .; length: 17; V: TRBV18; J: TRBJ2-5; CDR3: CASSPSSAGGLGETQYF
size: .; length: 15; V: TRBV7-2; J: TRBJ1-6; CDR3: CASSLDRILNSPLHF
size: .; length: 17; V: TRBV27; J: TRBJ2-1; CDR3: CASSFWGGGPSYNEQFF
size: .; length: 14; V: TRBV7-8; J: TRBJ2-5; CDR3: CASSPTTRQETQYF
size: once; length: 15; V: TRBV11-2; J: TRBJ1-6; CDR3: CASSSLTGGNSPLHF
size: .; length: 14; V: TRBV5-1; J: TRBJ2-7; CDR3: CASSLAQGIYEQYF
size: once; length: 14; V: TRBV6-6; J: TRBJ2-7; CDR3: CASSRQVASYEQYF
size: .; length: 16; V: TRBV14; J: TRBJ1-2; CDR3: CASSQKVRGDAYGYTF
size: .; length: 15; V: TRBV3-1/TRBV3-2; J: TRBJ2-6; CDR3: CASSPQGAGANVLTF
size: once; length: 15; V: TRBV19; J: TRBJ1-1; CDR3: CASRKGPRGPAEAFF
size: .; length: 13; V: TRBV12-3/TRBV12-4; J: TRBJ1-3; CDR3: CASGTGHGNTIYF
size: .; length: 13; V: TRBV11-2; J: TRBJ1-1; CDR3: CASSLAQITEAFF
size: once; length: 14; V: TRBV28; J: TRBJ2-3; CDR3: CASSPDTFTDTQYF
size: .; length: 16; V: TRBV4-1; J: TRBJ2-1; CDR3: CASSQSQRGRYNEQFF
size: .; length: 14; V: TRBV18; J: TRBJ1-1; CDR3: CASSPNGGGTEAFF
size: .; length: 15; V: TRBV7-9; J: TRBJ2-7; CDR3: CASSLGSGTHNEQYF